Listed here are 19 T cell receptor beta chains from one sample, sequenced in a study of identical twins. TCRdb re-called the 5' RACE reads through MiXCR, storing one row per CDR3 protein. Among hundreds of thousands of distinct CDR3 sequences, approximately 6.8% were seen once, and the ten largest hold around 5.4%. Separately, the same data were catalogued under a study of yellow fever vaccine responses in identical twins.

The sample was CD8+ T cells sorted from blood. The receptors come from a young woman in good health.

This clonotype was seen only a few times. The chain carries TRBV12-3 or TRBV12-4 and TRBJ1-5; 9 nucleotides line up with TRBD1. The trim removed 7 bases at V and 0 bases at J, leaving 7 bases unmatched. This CDR3 spans 16 amino acids. CDR3 nucleotides: TGTGCCAGCACCTCACAGGGGGCGGGTAGCAATCAGCCCCAGCATTTT. Its translation: CASTSQGAGSNQPQHF.

This chain uses TRBV13 with TRBJ2-1, with D tentatively TRBD2 (6 bases). The CDR3 spans 17 residues. CDR1 and CDR2 (germline): PRHDT, FYEKMQ (reference sequence). V lost 0 bases and J lost 2, with 14 bases in between. CDR3 sequence: CASSLGRGGTAYNEQFF. CDR3 in DNA: TGTGCCAGCAGCTTAGGTCGTGGGGGGACGGCCTACAATGAGCAGTTCTTC.

The rearrangement joins TRBV28 to TRBJ2-1; D is uncertain. Germline values: CDR1 MDHEN, CDR2 SYDVKM. This CDR3 spans 14 amino acids. Trimming shortened V by 3 bases and J by 7 bases, and 13 bases separated the two germline ends. This CDR3 reads CASSFRPTQNEQFF. CDR3 DNA sequence: TGTGCCAGCAGTTTCCGCCCCACCCAGAATGAGCAGTTCTTC.

The rearrangement links TRBV2 to TRBJ2-1; 9 nucleotides match TRBD2. With V trimmed by 3 bases and J by 6 bases, 9 bases remained unmatched. CDR3 size: 16 residues. CDR1 is SNHLY, CDR2 FYNNEI, per germline. The CDR3 is CASSDGGGRASNEQFF. The CDR3 DNA reads as TGTGCCAGCAGTGATGGAGGCGGGAGGGCCTCCAATGAGCAGTTCTTC.

This clonotype came up many times. The genes are TRBV10-3 and TRBJ2-7; D is perhaps TRBD1 (6 bases). With 4 bases removed from V and 2 bases from J, the gap between germline ends came to 12 bases. The CDR3 length is 14 residues. Germline V lookup: CDR1 ENHRY, CDR2 SYGVKD. The CDR3: CAISGQEHPYEQYV. The CDR3 coding sequence is TGTGCCATCAGTGGACAGGAGCATCCCTACGAGCAGTACGTC.

In this sample, this clonotype turned up a few times. The rearrangement links TRBV4-1 to TRBJ2-7, with 8 bases lining up with TRBD2. CDR3 length: 16 residues. V gave up 0 bases and J gave up 2 bases; unmatched junction bases: 6. Germline lookup yields CDR1 MGHRA and CDR2 YSYEKL. CDR3 DNA: TGCGCCAGCAGCCAAGATTGGGGACTAGGAACCTACGAGCAGTACTTC. Its protein product is CASSQDWGLGTYEQYF.

This clonotype occurred many times. This chain connects TRBV11-1 to TRBJ2-7, with TRBD1 matching over 7 bases. Germline V gene data show CDR1 as SGHAT and CDR2 as FQDESV (reference sequence). The CDR3 spans 13 residues. V shed 5 bases and J 3 bases; nucleotides not matched to a gene: 4. DNA of the CDR3: TGTGCCAGCAGCACCGACAGGGTCTACGAGCAGTACTTC. It yields the protein CASSTDRVYEQYF.

This chain uses TRBV7-9 with TRBJ1-1; possible D gene TRBD1, 6 bases. The germline V gene has CDR1 SEHNR and CDR2 FQNEAQ (reference sequence). This CDR3 contains 13 residues. Trimming left V 0 bases short and J 13 bases short, with 15 bases between. CDR3 DNA: TGTGCCAGCAGCTTAGCCAAGGGGGACCGAGATTTCTTT. Translation gives CASSLAKGDRDFF.

This clonotype appeared many times. This chain links TRBV28 with TRBJ2-1, with unresolved D. Germline values: CDR1 MDHEN, CDR2 SYDVKM. The CDR3 consists of 14 residues. V lost 5 bases and J lost 0, with 8 bases in between. The CDR3 DNA sequence: TGTGCCAGCAGTACCGGAGCCTCCTACAATGAGCAGTTCTTC. Amino acids: CASSTGASYNEQFF.

CDR3 amino acids: CASSSLVAGDYEQFF. CDR3 sequence (DNA): TGTGCCAGCAGTTCTCTAGTAGCGGGGGACTATGAGCAGTTCTTC. This sequence joins TRBV12-3 or TRBV12-4 and TRBJ2-1; 9 positions agree with TRBD2. The trim removed 4 bases at V and 8 bases at J, leaving 9 bases unmatched. The length of the CDR3 is 15 residues.

This clonotype occurred many times. The chain recombines TRBV5-1 with TRBJ2-1; 7 bases are a match to TRBD2. The CDR3 covers 17 residues. The V gene's germline CDR1 is SGHRS and CDR2 YFSETQ. J gave up 4 bases and V 3 bases, and 13 bases lay outside the gene matches. This CDR3 reads CASSWKASGDRYNEQFF. In DNA form, the CDR3 reads TGCGCCAGCAGCTGGAAGGCGAGCGGGGATCGATACAATGAGCAGTTCTTC.

The CDR3 sequence: CASSSWTGPRDIQYF. Written as DNA, the CDR3 is TGTGCCAGCAGCTCCTGGACAGGGCCGAGGGACATTCAGTACTTC. The J gene is TRBJ2-4, the V gene TRBV7-9; TRBD1 aligns across 8 bases. With V trimmed by 4 bases and J by 8 bases, 10 bases remained unmatched. The germline V gene encodes CDR1 SEHNR and CDR2 FQNEAQ (reference sequence). The CDR3 has 15 amino acids.

Only one count was recorded for this clonotype. Being one base from a much bigger clone, this may be a read error. The chain combines TRBV27 with TRBJ2-2, with D uncertain. Per the germline V gene, CDR1 is MNHEY and CDR2 is SMNVEV (reference sequence). The CDR3 is 13 amino acids. Written as DNA, the CDR3 is TGTGCCAGCACGGCTACGAACACCCGGGAGCTGTTTTTT. This codes for CASTATNTRELFF.

The gene calls are TRBV4-1 and TRBJ2-1, with 8 bases matching TRBD2. Germline values: CDR1 MGHRA, CDR2 YSYEKL. The CDR3 sequence is 15 residues long. J lost 4 bases, V lost 0 bases, and 2 bases had no gene match. The CDR3 DNA sequence: TGCGCCAGCAGCCAAGAGGGGACTAGATACAATGAGCAGTTCTTC. Translation gives CASSQEGTRYNEQFF.

Many counts were recorded for this clonotype. V and J are TRBV11-2 and TRBJ2-1; D is unclear. Germline V lookup: CDR1 SGHAT, CDR2 FQNNGV. With 2 bases removed from V and 0 bases from J, the gap between germline ends came to 11 bases. This CDR3 spans 16 amino acids. Here the CDR3 reads CASSLSGDNSYNEQFF. DNA of the CDR3: TGTGCCAGCAGCTTATCAGGTGACAACTCCTACAATGAGCAGTTCTTC.

The genes are TRBV20-1 and TRBJ2-1; D ambiguous. V lost 3 bases and J 4 bases, leaving 7 bases between the germline ends. The CDR3 has 12 residues. Germline assignment: CDR1 DFQATT and CDR2 SNEGSKA (reference sequence). The CDR3 loop is CSARGRYNEQFF. The CDR3 DNA is TGCAGTGCTAGGGGCAGGTACAATGAGCAGTTCTTC.

V gene TRBV7-9 combines with J gene TRBJ2-3, with D possibly called TRBD1 or TRBD2 (5 bases each). With 5 bases removed from V and 4 bases from J, the gap between germline ends came to 16 bases. The germline V gene encodes CDR1 SEHNR and CDR2 FQNEAQ (reference sequence). The CDR3 has 15 amino acids. CDR3 sequence: CASSTRDGASDTQYF. CDR3 nucleotide sequence: TGTGCCAGCAGCACCCGGGACGGTGCTTCAGATACGCAGTATTTT.

This clonotype has just a few counts. This chain's CDR3 is CASSESASRLAPTDTQYF. For the CDR3, the DNA is TGTGCCAGCAGTGAATCCGCAAGCAGGCTAGCGCCCACAGATACGCAGTATTTT. The chain is built from TRBV25-1 and TRBJ2-3; maybe TRBD2 (6 bases). Germline lookup yields CDR1 MGHDK and CDR2 SYGVNS. The CDR3 covers 18 residues. V lost 1 base, J lost 2 bases, and 19 bases lay in between.

The sample holds a few counts of this clonotype. The chain combines TRBV12-3 or TRBV12-4 with TRBJ2-7; 10 nucleotides match TRBD1. The length of the CDR3 is 16 residues. The V gene end was trimmed by 6 bases and the J gene end by 5 bases; junction bases not matched to a gene: 13. CDR3 sequence reads: CASRPSRQGAIHEQYF. CDR3 DNA: TGTGCCAGCAGACCGTCTAGACAGGGGGCAATTCACGAGCAGTACTTC.